This T cell receptor (beta chain) was captured in a study of beta chain features in type 1 diabetes. Regarding the study as a whole: PCR may have favored shorter templates equally in patients and controls. Patients' naive, central memory and regulatory TCRB repertoires appeared more alike than those of healthy donors. Significant though moderate, a shortening of TCRB CDR3s appeared in all four CD4+ subsets of Type 1 diabetes patients.

As regards this clone: Its antigen is unidentified.

What was sequenced were expressed TCRB transcripts, since all of the isolated RNA had been reverse transcribed. The protocol was immunoSEQ multiplex PCR, while the TCRdb copy is restricted to in-frame clones and leaves out a portion. Seen here are 250,000 or so clones, 11% to 15% observed once, and the top ten hold almost 0.02%. The germline V and J ends were trimmed by 10 bases and 4 bases, with 16 bases remaining between them. The CDR3 spans 14 residues. CDR1 and CDR2 (germline): MNHEY, SVGAGI. Sorting gave populations that all exceeded 95% purity. Sequencing was done on a sample of naive CD4+ T cells from blood. This TCR was sampled from a man aged 25-45 years with type 1 diabetes. This sequence joins TRBV6-5 and TRBJ2-2, with D unresolved. The CDR3 loop is CATGRSPITGELFF. CDR3 bases: TGTGCCACCGGCAGGTCACCAATCACCGGGGAGCTGTTTTTT.